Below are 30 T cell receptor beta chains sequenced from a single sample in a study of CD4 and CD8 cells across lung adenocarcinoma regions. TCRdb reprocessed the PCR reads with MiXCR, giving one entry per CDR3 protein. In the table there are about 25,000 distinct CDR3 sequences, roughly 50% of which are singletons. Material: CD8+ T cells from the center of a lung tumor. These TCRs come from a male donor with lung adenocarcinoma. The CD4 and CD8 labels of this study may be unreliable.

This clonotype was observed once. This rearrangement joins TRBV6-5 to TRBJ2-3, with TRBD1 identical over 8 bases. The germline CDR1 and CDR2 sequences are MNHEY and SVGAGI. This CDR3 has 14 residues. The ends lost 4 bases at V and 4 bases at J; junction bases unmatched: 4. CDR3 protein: CASSLQGEADTQYF. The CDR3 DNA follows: TGTGCCAGCAGTTTACAGGGGGAGGCAGATACGCAGTATTTT.

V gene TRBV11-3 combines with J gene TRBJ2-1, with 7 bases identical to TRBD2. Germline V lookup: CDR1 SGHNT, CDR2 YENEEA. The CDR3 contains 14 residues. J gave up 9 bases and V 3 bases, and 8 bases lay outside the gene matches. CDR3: CASSFGLVAPEQFF. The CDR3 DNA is TGTGCCAGCAGCTTCGGACTAGTGGCACCTGAGCAGTTCTTC.

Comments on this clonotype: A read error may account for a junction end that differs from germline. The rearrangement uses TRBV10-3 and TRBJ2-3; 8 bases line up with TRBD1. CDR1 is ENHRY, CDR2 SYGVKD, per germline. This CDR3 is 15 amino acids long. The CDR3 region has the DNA TGTGCCATCAGTGAGGGGCAGGGGGCAAAAAATACGCAGTATTTC. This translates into CAISEGQGAKNTQYF.

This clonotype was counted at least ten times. The CDR3 sequence: CASSPVFDGEQFF. The CDR3 DNA follows: TGCGCCAGCAGTCCCGTTTTTGACGGGGAGCAGTTCTTC. The chain links TRBV10-1 to TRBJ2-1; D gene uncertain. Per the germline V gene, CDR1 is WNHNN and CDR2 is SYGVQD (reference sequence). This CDR3 has 13 amino acids. V was pared by 5 bases and J by 10 bases, with 15 bases between.

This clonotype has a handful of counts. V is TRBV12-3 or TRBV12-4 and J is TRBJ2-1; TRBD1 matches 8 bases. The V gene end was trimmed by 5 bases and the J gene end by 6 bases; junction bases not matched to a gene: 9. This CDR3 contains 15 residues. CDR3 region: CASSTGTGKGNEQFF. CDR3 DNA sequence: TGTGCCAGCAGTACCGGGACAGGAAAAGGCAATGAGCAGTTCTTC.

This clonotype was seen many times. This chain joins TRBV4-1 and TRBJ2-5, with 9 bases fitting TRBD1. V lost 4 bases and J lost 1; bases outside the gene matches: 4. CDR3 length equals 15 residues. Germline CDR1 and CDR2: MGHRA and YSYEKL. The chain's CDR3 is CASSRGTGIQETQYF. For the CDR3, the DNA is TGCGCCAGCAGCCGCGGGACAGGGATCCAAGAGACCCAGTACTTC.

CDR3 sequence reads: CASSSSSGRAKVREDTQYF. CDR3 DNA sequence: TGCGCCAGCAGCAGCTCTAGCGGGAGGGCCAAGGTCAGGGAAGATACGCAGTATTTT. The chain recombines TRBV5-1 with TRBJ2-3; 12 bases are a match to TRBD2. The V gene's germline CDR1 is SGHRS and CDR2 YFSETQ. The CDR3 runs 19 residues. With 4 bases clipped from V and 5 bases from J, the junction kept 17 bases outside the gene matches.

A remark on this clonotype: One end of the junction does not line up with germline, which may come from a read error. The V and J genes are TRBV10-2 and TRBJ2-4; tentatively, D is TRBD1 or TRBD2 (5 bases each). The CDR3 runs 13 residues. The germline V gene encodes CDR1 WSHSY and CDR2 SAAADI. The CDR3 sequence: CATGLGGTDTQYF. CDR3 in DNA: TGTGCCACGGGGCTGGGTGGCACAGATACGCAGTACTTC.

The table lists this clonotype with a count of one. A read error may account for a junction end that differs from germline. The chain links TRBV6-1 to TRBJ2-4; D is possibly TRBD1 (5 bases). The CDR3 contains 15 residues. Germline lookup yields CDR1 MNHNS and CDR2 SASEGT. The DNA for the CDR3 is TGTGCCAGCAGTGAGGGGCAGCGAGCCAAAGACACGCAGTACTTT. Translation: CASSEGQRAKDTQYF.

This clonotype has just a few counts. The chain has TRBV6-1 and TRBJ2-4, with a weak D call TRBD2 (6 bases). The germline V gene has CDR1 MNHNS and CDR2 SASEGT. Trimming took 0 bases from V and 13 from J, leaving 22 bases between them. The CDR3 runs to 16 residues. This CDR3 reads CASSEAGTGVKDMQYF. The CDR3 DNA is TGTGCCAGCAGTGAAGCCGGGACGGGGGTCAAAGATATGCAGTACTTC.

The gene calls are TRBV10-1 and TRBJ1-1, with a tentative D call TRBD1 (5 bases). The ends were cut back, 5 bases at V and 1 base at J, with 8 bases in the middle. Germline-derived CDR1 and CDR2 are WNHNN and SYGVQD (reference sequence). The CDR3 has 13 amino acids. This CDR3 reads CASSRGQNTEAFF. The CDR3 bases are TGCGCCAGCAGTAGGGGTCAGAACACTGAAGCTTTCTTT.

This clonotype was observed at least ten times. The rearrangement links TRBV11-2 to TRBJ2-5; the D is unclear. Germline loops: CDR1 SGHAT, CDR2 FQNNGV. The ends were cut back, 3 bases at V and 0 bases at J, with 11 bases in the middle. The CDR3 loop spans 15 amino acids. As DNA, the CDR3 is TGTGCCAGCAGCTTGGGAAGGGTCCACCAAGAGACCCAGTACTTC. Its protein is CASSLGRVHQETQYF.

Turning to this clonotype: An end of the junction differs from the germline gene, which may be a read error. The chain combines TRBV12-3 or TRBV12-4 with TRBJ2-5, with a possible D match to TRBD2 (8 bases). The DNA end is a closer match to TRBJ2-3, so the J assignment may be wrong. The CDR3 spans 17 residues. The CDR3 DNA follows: TGTGCCAGCAGTGAGGCTCTAGCGGGCGGAGGGACAGAGACGCAGTATTTT. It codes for CASSEALAGGGTETQYF.

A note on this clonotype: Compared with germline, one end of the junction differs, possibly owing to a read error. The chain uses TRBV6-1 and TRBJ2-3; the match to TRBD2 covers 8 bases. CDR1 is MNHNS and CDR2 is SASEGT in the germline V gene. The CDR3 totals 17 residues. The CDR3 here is CASSKGLGGSGPDTQYF. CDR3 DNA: TGTGCCAGCAGTAAGGGACTAGGGGGTTCTGGCCCAGATACGCAGTATTTC.

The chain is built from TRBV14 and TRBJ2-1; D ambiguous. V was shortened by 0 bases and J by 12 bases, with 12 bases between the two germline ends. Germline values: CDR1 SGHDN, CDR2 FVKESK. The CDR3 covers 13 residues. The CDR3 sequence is CASSQDTRVRQFF. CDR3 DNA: TGTGCCAGCAGCCAAGATACTCGAGTTCGGCAGTTCTTC.

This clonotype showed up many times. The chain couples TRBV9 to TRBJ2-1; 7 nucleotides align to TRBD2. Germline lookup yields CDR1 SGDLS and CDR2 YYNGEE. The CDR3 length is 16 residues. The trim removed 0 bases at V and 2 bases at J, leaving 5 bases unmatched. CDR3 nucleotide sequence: TGTGCCAGCAGCGTAGGGGTGGGGGGGACCTACAATGAGCAGTTCTTC. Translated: CASSVGVGGTYNEQFF.

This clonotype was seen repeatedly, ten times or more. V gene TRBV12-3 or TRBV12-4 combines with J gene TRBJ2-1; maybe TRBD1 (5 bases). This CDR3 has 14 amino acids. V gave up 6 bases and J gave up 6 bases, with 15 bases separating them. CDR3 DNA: TGTGCCAGCAGCCTCGGGTCTACAGGCAATGAGCAGTTCTTC. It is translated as CASSLGSTGNEQFF.

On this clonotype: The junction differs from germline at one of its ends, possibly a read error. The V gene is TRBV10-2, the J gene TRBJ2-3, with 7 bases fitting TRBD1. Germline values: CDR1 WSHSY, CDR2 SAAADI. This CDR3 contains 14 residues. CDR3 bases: TGCGCGGGCAGTGGGAGAGGGGGCACAGATACGCAGTACTTT. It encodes CAGSGRGGTDTQYF.

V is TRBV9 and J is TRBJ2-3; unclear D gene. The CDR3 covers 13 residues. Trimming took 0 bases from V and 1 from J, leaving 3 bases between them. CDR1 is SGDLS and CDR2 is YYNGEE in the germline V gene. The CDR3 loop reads CASSVDGTDTQYF. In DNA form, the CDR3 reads TGTGCCAGCAGCGTAGATGGCACAGATACGCAGTATTTT.

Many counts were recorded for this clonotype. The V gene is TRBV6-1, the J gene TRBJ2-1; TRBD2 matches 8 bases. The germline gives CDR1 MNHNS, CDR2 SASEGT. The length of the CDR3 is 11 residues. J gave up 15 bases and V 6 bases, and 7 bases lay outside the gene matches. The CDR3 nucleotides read TGTGCCAGCAGCGTCTCCGGGAGGGGGTTCTTC. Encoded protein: CASSVSGRGFF.

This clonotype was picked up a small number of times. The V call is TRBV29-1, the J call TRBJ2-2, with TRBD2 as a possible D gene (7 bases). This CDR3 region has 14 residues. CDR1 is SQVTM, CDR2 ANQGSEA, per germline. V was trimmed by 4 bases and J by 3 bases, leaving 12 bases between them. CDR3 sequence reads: CSVGPGGHTGELFF. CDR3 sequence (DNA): TGCAGCGTTGGTCCGGGGGGCCACACCGGGGAGCTGTTTTTT.

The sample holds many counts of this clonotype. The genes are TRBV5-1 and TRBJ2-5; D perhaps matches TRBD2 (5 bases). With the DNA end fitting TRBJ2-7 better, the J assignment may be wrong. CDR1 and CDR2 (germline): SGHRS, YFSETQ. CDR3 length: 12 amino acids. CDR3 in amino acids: CASSSDYYEQYF. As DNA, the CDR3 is TGCGCCAGCAGCTCAGACTACTACGAGCAGTACTTC.

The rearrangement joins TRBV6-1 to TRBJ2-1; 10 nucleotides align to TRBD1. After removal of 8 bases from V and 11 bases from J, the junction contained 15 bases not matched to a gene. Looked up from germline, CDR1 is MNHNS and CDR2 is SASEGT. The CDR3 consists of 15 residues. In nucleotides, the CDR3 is TGTGCCAGCGGAATCACGGGACAGGGGAAAGATAAGCAGTTCTTC. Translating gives CASGITGQGKDKQFF.

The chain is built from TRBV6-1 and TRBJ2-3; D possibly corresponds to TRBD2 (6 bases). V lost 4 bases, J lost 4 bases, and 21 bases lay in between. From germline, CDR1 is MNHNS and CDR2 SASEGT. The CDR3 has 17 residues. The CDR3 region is CASSAGDRRVSPDTQYF. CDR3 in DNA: TGTGCCAGCAGTGCGGGGGATAGACGCGTTAGCCCAGATACGCAGTATTTT.

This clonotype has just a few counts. The CDR3 sequence: CASSALEGVPYEQYF. CDR3 nucleotide sequence: TGTGCCAGCAGTGCCTTAGAAGGGGTCCCCTACGAGCAGTACTTC. V gene TRBV6-1 combines with J gene TRBJ2-5; D possibly corresponds to TRBD1 (5 bases). Judging by the DNA end, TRBJ2-7 fits better; the J call may be wrong. The CDR3 is made up of 15 amino acids. Germline loops: CDR1 MNHNS, CDR2 SASEGT.

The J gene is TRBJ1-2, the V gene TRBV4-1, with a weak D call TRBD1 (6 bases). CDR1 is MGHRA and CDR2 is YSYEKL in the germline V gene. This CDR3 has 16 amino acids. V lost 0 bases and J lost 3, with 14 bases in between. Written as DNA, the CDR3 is TGCGCCAGCAGCCAAGATCGGGGGCGTTGGGACTATGGCTACACCTTC. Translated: CASSQDRGRWDYGYTF.

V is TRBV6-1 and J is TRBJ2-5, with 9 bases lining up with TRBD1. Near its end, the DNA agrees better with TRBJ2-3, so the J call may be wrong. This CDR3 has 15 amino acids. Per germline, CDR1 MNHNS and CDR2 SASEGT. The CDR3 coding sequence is TGTGCCAGCAGTCCACAGGGGGCACGCGGAGATACGCAGTATTTT. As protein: CASSPQGARGDTQYF.

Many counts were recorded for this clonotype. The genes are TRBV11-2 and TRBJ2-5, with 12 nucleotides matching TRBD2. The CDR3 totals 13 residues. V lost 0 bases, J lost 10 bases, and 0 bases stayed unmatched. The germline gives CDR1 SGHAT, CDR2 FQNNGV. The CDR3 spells CASSLETSGGQYF. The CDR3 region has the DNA TGTGCCAGCAGCTTAGAGACTAGCGGGGGCCAGTACTTC. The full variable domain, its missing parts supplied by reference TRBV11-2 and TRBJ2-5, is EAGVAQSPRYKIIEKRQSVAFWCNPISGHATLYWYQQILGQGPKLLIQFQNNGVVDDSQLPKDRFSAERLKGVDSTLKIQPAKLEDSAVYLCASSLETSGGQYFGPGTRLLVL.

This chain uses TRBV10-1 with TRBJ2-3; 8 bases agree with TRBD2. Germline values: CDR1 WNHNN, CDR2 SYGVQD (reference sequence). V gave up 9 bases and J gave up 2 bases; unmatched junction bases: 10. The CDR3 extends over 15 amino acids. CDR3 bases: TGCGCCAGGGGGGGAGTAGCGGGAATCACAGATACGCAGTATTTT. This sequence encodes CARGGVAGITDTQYF.

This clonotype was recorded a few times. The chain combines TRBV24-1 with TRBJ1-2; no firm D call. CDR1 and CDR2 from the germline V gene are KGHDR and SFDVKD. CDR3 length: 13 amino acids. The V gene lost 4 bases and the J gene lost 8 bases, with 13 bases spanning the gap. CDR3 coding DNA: TGTGCCACCAGTGAAGCCCCAGCGGGGGGCTACACCTTC. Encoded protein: CATSEAPAGGYTF.